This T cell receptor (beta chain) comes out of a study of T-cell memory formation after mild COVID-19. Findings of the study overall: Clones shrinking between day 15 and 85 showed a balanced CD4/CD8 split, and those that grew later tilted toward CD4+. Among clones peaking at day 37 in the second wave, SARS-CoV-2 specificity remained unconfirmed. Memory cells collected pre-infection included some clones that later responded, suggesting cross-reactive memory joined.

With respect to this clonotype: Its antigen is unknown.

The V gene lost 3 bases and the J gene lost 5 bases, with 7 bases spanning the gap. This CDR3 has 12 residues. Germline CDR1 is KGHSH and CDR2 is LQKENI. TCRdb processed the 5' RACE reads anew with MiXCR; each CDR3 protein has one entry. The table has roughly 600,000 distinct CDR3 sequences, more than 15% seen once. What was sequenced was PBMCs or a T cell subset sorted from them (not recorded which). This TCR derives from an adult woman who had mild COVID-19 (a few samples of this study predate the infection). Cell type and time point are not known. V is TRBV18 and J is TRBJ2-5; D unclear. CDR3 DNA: TGTGCCAGCTCACCTTCATGGGAGACCCAGTACTTC. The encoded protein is CASSPSWETQYF.